The 9 T cell receptor beta chains given below trace back to one sample, sequenced in a study of T cell responses to AZD1222 COVID-19 vaccine. The data were produced by immunoSEQ multiplex PCR, yet TCRdb's version contains in-frame clones alone and is incomplete. The sample contains about 80,000 clones, roughly nine tenths of which appear only once. Sequencing was performed on peripheral blood, taken on day 0 of AZD1222 vaccination. These receptors came from an adult in good health.

The chain links TRBV4-3 to TRBJ2-3, with 8 bases aligning to TRBD2. Germline CDR1 is LGHNA and CDR2 is YSLEER. The CDR3 extends over 17 amino acids. V lost 1 base, J lost 6 bases, and 12 bases stayed unmatched. The CDR3 coding sequence is TGCGCCAGCAGCCAAGCGGGATCCGGGACTAGTGGCGATACGCAGTATTTT. As protein: CASSQAGSGTSGDTQYF.

The chain joins TRBV24-1 to TRBJ2-1; possibly TRBD2 for D (6 bases). The CDR3 is 14 amino acids. CDR1 KGHDR and CDR2 SFDVKD come from the germline V gene. V lost 9 bases to trimming and J lost 0 bases, with 11 bases between them. The CDR3 region is CATRRGSSYNEQFF. The DNA for the CDR3 is TGTGCCACCCGCCGGGGGAGCTCCTACAATGAGCAGTTCTTC.

This rearrangement joins TRBV2 to TRBJ2-1; no definite D call. Germline V gene sequence: CDR1 SNHLY, CDR2 FYNNEI. This CDR3 contains 15 residues. V was pared by 2 bases and J by 2 bases, with 10 bases between. The CDR3 nucleotides are TGTGCCAGCAGTGAATCGCACGCTACCTACAATGAGCAGTTCTTC. As protein: CASSESHATYNEQFF.

The genes are TRBV4-2 and TRBJ1-4; no firm D call. V was clipped by 0 bases and J by 6 bases, with 11 bases between them. The germline V gene encodes CDR1 LGHNA and CDR2 YNFKEQ. The CDR3 runs to 15 residues. The CDR3, as DNA: TGTGCCAGCAGCCAAGACTATTCCGGCGATGAAAAACTGTTTTTT. Encoded protein: CASSQDYSGDEKLFF.

The chain carries TRBV2 and TRBJ1-6; maybe TRBD1 (5 bases). Per the germline V gene, CDR1 is SNHLY and CDR2 is FYNNEI. The CDR3 has 14 residues. V shed 6 bases and J shed 6 bases, with 12 bases lying between them. The CDR3 DNA reads as TGTGCCAGCAGAGGGGAAACAGTTAATTCACCCCTCCACTTT. This translates into CASRGETVNSPLHF.

The chain is built from TRBV9 and TRBJ2-3; D unresolved. CDR1 is SGDLS, CDR2 YYNGEE, per germline. V gave up 0 bases and J gave up 3 bases, with 14 bases separating them. The CDR3 is 16 amino acids. The CDR3: CASSVAPGRMTDTQYF. The CDR3 nucleotides read TGTGCCAGCAGCGTAGCCCCCGGGCGCATGACAGATACGCAGTATTTT.

The chain is built from TRBV5-4 and TRBJ1-2, with a tentative D call TRBD1 (5 bases). Germline CDR1 SGHNT, CDR2 YYREEE (reference sequence). The CDR3 sequence is 14 residues long. V lost 4 bases to trimming and J lost 6 bases, with 16 bases between them. CDR3 nucleotides: TGTGCCAGCAGCCCCGGACTCGGAGGGGATGGCTACACCTTC. This encodes CASSPGLGGDGYTF.

The V gene is TRBV27, the J gene TRBJ2-3; tentative D call: TRBD1 (6 bases). CDR3 length equals 15 residues. V lost 2 bases, J lost 2 bases, and 11 bases lay in between. Germline assignment: CDR1 MNHEY and CDR2 SMNVEV (reference sequence). The CDR3 DNA is TGTGCCAGCAGTTTAAACAGGGTGGTCACAGATACGCAGTATTTT. This gives the protein CASSLNRVVTDTQYF.

The chain carries TRBV11-2 and TRBJ2-1; 7 nucleotides agree with TRBD1. Per the germline V gene, CDR1 is SGHAT and CDR2 is FQNNGV. J gave up 6 bases and V 11 bases, and 7 bases lay outside the gene matches. The CDR3 spans 12 residues. CDR3 region: CALGDRTNEQFF. For the CDR3, the DNA is TGTGCCCTTGGGGACAGAACCAATGAGCAGTTCTTC. The full variable domain, with the rest looked up from reference TRBV11-2 and TRBJ2-1, is EAGVAQSPRYKIIEKRQSVAFWCNPISGHATLYWYQQILGQGPKLLIQFQNNGVVDDSQLPKDRFSAERLKGVDSTLKIQPAKLEDSAVYLCALGDRTNEQFFGPGTRLTVL.